Sequencing of this T cell receptor beta chain was carried out in a study of somatic mutations in cytotoxic T cells in rheumatoid arthritis (TCRdb year 2017). Study-wide context: Right after diagnosis and prior to the start of any treatment, 30 ml EDTA of peripheral blood was drawn from patients. Sorted V beta1+ cells also underwent TCRB sequencing, and some V beta antibody-stained T-cell populations were flow-sorted at nearly 100% purity on a FACSAria II or Sony SH800. In newly diagnosed rheumatoid arthritis without treatment, the study examined if expanded CD8+ T-cell clones harbor somatic mutations, relying on TCRB deep sequencing to characterize clonality. A total of around 62 rheumatoid arthritis patients and about 20 healthy controls underwent TCRB deep sequencing. Patients and controls did not essentially differ in median age, which was nearly identical between the groups. What the research found in general, with its limitations: There was no significant difference in CD8+ T-cell clonality between rheumatoid arthritis patients and age-matched healthy controls. In about an eighth of the roughly 65 patients, more than 20% of CD8+ cells belonged to the largest CD8+ clone, while several identical CD8+ TCRB sequences were shared between blood and synovial fluid. The slight underrepresentation of TRBV07 in patients was not corrected for multiple comparisons. It was unknown which antigens the expanded CD8+ clones targeted, and their absence from virus-specific databases did not exclude viral specificity. An increase of CD8+ clonality with age was seen in patients (Spearman r of about 0.49) but not in healthy controls.

On an AutoMACS, CD4+ and CD8+ cells were isolated via positive magnetic bead selection, and their purity was verified by flow cytometry. Clonal expansions were first screened by flow cytometry with a TCR V beta antibody panel, then characterized by TCRB deep sequencing of sorted CD8+ fractions. Peripheral blood mononuclear cells were isolated by Ficoll-Paque PLUS density gradient separation. Using Nucleospin Tissue or Tissue XS kits, DNA was extracted from CD4-enriched, CD8-enriched or PBMC samples, with quantification by a Qubit 2.0 fluorometer. TCRB CDR3 sequencing used the immunoSEQ assay on genomic DNA. The original methods were these. Patient CD8+ clones larger than 1% were compared against published virus-specific TCRB sequences, and only a few matched. The analyses included only productive TCRB rearrangements. A clone was defined by a unique TCRB CDR3 sequence, and clonality was computed as a productive clonality index based on Shannon entropy. The template counts of each clone relative to the total templates per sample were used to calculate repertoire overlap between two samples. V-gene usage measured by flow cytometry correlated with TCRB sequencing V-gene usage, with a Spearman r of around 0.59. TCRdb's version of the immuneACCESS table is confined to in-frame rearrangements and falls short of the full clone set. An unresolved V gene accounts for under half of the shortfall where checked; the remainder is of unknown origin. V and J calls plus clone size are reproduced from that table; the DNA served to infer D and trimming. Counted in this sample were 20,000 to 25,000 clones; about four fifths of them appeared once. Approximately 10% of the sample rests with the top ten.

This clone was recorded once. Its antigen is unknown. No base qualities exist here, and no much larger clone lies one base off it. In the germline V gene, CDR1 corresponds to KGHSY and CDR2 to FQNENV. The CDR3 has 13 amino acids, counting the end cysteine and phenylalanine. The DNA shown is the 39-base CDR3, in frame from base 1. V and J are trimmed by 4 bases and 5 bases, and the gene matches miss 1 base of the junction. This TCR was recovered from an adult with rheumatoid arthritis. The material sequenced was CD8+ T cells sorted from blood. The sequence joins TRBV16 to TRBJ2-1; the central 8 bases match TRBD1. The CDR3 reads as follows: CASSPGQDNEQFF. The sequence in DNA is TGTGCCAGCAGCCCGGGACAGGACAATGAGCAGTTCTTC.